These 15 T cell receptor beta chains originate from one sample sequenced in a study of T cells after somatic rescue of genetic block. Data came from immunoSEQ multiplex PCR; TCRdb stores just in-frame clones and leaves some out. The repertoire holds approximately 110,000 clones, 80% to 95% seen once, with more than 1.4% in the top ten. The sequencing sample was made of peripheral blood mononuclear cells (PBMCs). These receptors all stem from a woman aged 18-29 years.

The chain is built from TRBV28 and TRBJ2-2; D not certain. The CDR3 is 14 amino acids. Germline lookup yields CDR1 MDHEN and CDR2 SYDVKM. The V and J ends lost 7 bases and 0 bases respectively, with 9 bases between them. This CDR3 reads CASKQPSNTGELFF. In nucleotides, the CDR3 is TGTGCCAGCAAACAGCCGTCGAACACCGGGGAGCTGTTTTTT.

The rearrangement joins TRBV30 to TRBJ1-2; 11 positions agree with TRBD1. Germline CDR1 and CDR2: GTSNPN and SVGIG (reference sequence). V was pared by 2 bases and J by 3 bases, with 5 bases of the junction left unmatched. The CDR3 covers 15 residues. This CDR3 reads CAWSLGTGGDYGYTF. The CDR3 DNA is TGTGCCTGGAGTCTGGGGACAGGGGGGGACTATGGCTACACCTTC.

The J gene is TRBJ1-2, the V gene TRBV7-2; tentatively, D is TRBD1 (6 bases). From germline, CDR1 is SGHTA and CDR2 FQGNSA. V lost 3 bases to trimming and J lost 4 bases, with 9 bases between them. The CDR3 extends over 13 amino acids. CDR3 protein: CASSFLGGYGYTF. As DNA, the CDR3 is TGTGCCAGCAGCTTTTTAGGGGGCTATGGCTACACCTTC.

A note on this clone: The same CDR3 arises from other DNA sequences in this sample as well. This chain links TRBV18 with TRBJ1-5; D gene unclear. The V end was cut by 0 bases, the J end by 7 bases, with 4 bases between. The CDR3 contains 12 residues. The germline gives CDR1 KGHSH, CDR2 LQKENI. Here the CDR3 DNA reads TGTGCCAGCTCACCACCAGGGCAGCCCCAGCATTTT. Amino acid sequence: CASSPPGQPQHF.

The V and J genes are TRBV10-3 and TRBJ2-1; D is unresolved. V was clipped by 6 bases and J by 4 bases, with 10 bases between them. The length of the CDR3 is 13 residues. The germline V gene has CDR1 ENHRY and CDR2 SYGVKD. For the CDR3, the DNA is TGTGCCATCAGAGGGCAGCCGTACAATGAGCAGTTCTTC. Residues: CAIRGQPYNEQFF.

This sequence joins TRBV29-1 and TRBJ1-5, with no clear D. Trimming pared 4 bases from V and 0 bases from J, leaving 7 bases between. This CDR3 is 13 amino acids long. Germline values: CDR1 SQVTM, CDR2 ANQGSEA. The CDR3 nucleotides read TGCAGCGTTGCACATGATAGCAATCAGCCCCAGCATTTT. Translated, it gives CSVAHDSNQPQHF.

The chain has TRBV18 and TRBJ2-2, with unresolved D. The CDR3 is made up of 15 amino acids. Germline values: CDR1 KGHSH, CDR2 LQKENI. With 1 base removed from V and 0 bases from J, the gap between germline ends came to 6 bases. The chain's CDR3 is CASSPLVTNTGELFF. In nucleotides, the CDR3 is TGTGCCAGCTCACCACTGGTGACGAACACCGGGGAGCTGTTTTTT.

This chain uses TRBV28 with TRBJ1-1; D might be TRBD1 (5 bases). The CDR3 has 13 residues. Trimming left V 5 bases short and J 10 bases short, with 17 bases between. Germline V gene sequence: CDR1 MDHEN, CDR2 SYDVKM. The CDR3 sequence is CASSTGTDFGAFF. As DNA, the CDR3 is TGTGCCAGCAGTACGGGGACGGACTTTGGAGCTTTCTTT. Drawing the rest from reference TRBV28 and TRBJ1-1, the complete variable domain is DVKVTQSSRYLVKRTGEKVFLECVQDMDHENMFWYRQDPGLGLRLIYFSYDVKMKEKGDIPEGYSVSREKKERFSLILESASTNQTSMYLCASSTGTDFGAFFGQGTRLTVV.

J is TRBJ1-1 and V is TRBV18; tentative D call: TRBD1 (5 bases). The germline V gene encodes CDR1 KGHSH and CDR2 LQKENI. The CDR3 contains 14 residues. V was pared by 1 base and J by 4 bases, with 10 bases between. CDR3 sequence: CASSPRGTATEAFF. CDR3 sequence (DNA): TGTGCCAGCTCACCACGGGGCACCGCCACTGAAGCTTTCTTT.

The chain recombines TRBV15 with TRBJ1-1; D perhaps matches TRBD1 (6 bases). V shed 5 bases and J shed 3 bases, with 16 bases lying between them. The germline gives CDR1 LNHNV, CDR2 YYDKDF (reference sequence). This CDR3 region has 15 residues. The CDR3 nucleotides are TGTGCCACCAGCGGGGGCACAGGGTCGTACACTGAAGCTTTCTTT. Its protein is CATSGGTGSYTEAFF.

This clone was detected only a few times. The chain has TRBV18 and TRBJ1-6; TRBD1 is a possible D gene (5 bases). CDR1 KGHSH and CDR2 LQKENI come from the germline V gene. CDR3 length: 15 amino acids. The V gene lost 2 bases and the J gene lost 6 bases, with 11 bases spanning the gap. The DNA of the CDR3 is TGTGCCAGCTCACCATCGGGACGGACTAATTCACCCCTCCACTTT. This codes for CASSPSGRTNSPLHF. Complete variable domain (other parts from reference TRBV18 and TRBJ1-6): NAGVMQNPRHLVRRRGQEARLRCSPMKGHSHVYWYRQLPEEGLKFMVYLQKENIIDESGMPKERFSAEFPKEGPSILRIQQVVRGDSAAYFCASSPSGRTNSPLHFGNGTRLTVT.

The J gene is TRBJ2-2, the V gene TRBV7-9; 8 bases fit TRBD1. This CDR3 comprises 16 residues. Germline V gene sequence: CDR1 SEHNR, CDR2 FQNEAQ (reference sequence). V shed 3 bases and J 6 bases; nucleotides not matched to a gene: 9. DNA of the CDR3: TGTGCCAGCAGCTTGGACAGGGCCTTGGTATCCGGGGAGCTGTTTTTT. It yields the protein CASSLDRALVSGELFF. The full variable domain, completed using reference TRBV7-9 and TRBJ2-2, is DTGVSQNPRHKITKRGQNVTFRCDPISEHNRLYWYRQTLGQGPEFLTYFQNEAQLEKSRLLSDRFSAERPKGSFSTLEIQRTEQGDSAMYLCASSLDRALVSGELFFGEGSRLTVL.

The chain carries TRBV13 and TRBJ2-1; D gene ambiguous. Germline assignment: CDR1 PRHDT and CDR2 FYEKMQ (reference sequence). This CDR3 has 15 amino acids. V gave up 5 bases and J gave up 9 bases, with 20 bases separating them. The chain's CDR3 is CASSDTPKAWSEQFF. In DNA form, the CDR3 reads TGTGCCAGCAGCGACACCCCCAAGGCCTGGAGTGAGCAGTTCTTC.

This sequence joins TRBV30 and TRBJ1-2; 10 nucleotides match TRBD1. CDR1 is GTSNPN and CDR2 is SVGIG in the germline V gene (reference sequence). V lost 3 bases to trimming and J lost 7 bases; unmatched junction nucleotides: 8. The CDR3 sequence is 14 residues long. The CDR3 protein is CAWRWGQGTRGYTF. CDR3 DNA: TGTGCCTGGAGATGGGGACAGGGGACGCGTGGCTACACCTTC.

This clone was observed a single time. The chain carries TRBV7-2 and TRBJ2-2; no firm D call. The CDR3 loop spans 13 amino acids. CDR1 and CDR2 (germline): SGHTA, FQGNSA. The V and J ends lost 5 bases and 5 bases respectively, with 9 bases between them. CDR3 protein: CASSPRVTGELFF. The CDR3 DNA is TGTGCCAGCAGCCCTAGGGTAACCGGGGAGCTGTTTTTT.